The 14 T cell receptor beta chains below come from one sample, sequenced in a study of control samples from healthy donors and cancer patients. Measured with immunoSEQ multiplex PCR; TCRdb has only the in-frame clones, and not every one. The sample contains about 120,000 clones, 88% of which appear only once. Sample: blood. All receptors come from a woman between 65 and 79 years old in good health.

This clone is categorized as medium-sized. The chain carries TRBV6-2 or TRBV6-3 and TRBJ2-2; 7 bases match TRBD2. Losses at the gene ends were 4 bases for V and 5 bases for J; bases not matched to a gene: 7. CDR1 is MNHEY, CDR2 SVGEGT, per germline. This CDR3 is 15 amino acids long. The CDR3 is CASSWGGADTGELFF. For the CDR3, the DNA is TGTGCCAGCAGTTGGGGGGGTGCCGATACCGGGGAGCTGTTTTTT.

This clone appeared a few times. The DNA of the CDR3 is TGTGCCACCAGCAGATTCCCCGGGACAGGGGATGAAAAACTGTTTTTT. Its protein is CATSRFPGTGDEKLFF. The V call is TRBV15, the J call TRBJ1-4; 10 positions agree with TRBD1. The CDR3 is 16 amino acids. The V segment lost 2 bases and the J segment 6 bases; nucleotides outside the gene matches: 6. CDR1 is LNHNV and CDR2 is YYDKDF in the germline V gene (reference sequence).

The chain recombines TRBV3-1 (or the pseudogene TRBV3-2) with TRBJ2-7, with unresolved D. The CDR3 is 14 amino acids. V lost 5 bases, J lost 2 bases, and 13 bases lay in between. CDR1 is LGHDT, CDR2 YNNKEL, per germline (reference sequence). The CDR3 nucleotides read TGTGCCAGCAGCGTCTACCCCACAACCTACGAGCAGTACTTC. Translating gives CASSVYPTTYEQYF.

This chain links TRBV10-2 with TRBJ2-7; TRBD1 matches 8 bases. The ends lost 5 bases at V and 6 bases at J; junction bases unmatched: 6. CDR3 length: 13 residues. Germline lookup yields CDR1 WSHSY and CDR2 SAAADI. In DNA, the CDR3 is TGCGCCAGCAGTCGTGGACAGGGATCCGAGCAGTACTTC. It translates to CASSRGQGSEQYF.

The CDR3 sequence: CASSENTGELFF. The CDR3 DNA sequence: TGTGCCAGCAGCGAAAACACCGGGGAGCTGTTTTTT. V and J are TRBV7-9 and TRBJ2-2; unclear D gene. V was cut by 5 bases and J by 2 bases, with 3 bases left in between. CDR1 is SEHNR and CDR2 is FQNEAQ in the germline V gene (reference sequence). The CDR3 extends over 12 amino acids.

J is TRBJ1-1 and V is TRBV5-5; 9 positions match TRBD1. CDR3 length: 15 residues. With V trimmed by 3 bases and J by 4 bases, 7 bases remained unmatched. CDR1 is SGHKS, CDR2 YYEKEE, per germline (reference sequence). The DNA of the CDR3 is TGTGCCAGCAGCTCGCACGGACAGGGGTCCACTGAAGCTTTCTTT. Amino acids: CASSSHGQGSTEAFF.

The gene calls are TRBV7-2 and TRBJ1-2; 7 nucleotides align to TRBD1. J lost 7 bases, V lost 1 base, and 6 bases had no gene match. Germline assignment: CDR1 SGHTA and CDR2 FQGNSA. CDR3 length: 14 residues. The CDR3 loop is CASSLDRGIGGYTF. DNA of the CDR3: TGTGCCAGCAGCTTAGACAGGGGTATCGGTGGCTACACCTTC.

The V call is TRBV19, the J call TRBJ1-2; 10 bases are a match to TRBD1. The CDR3 totals 16 residues. Losses at the gene ends were 2 bases for V and 4 bases for J; bases not matched to a gene: 7. Germline lookup yields CDR1 LNHDA and CDR2 SQIVND (reference sequence). The CDR3 nucleotides are TGTGCCAGTAGTATACTCGGGACAGGGGTTTTCTATGGCTACACCTTC. Its translation: CASSILGTGVFYGYTF. Together with reference TRBV19 and TRBJ1-2, the CDR3 gives the full variable domain: DGGITQSPKYLFRKEGQNVTLSCEQNLNHDAMYWYRQDPGQGLRLIYYSQIVNDFQKGDIAEGYSVSREKKESFPLTVTSAQKNPTAFYLCASSILGTGVFYGYTFGSGTRLTVV.

This rearrangement joins TRBV7-2 to TRBJ1-2; TRBD1 might be the D (5 bases). CDR1 and CDR2 (germline): SGHTA, FQGNSA. CDR3 size: 17 residues. V lost 3 bases, J lost 4 bases, and 21 bases lay in between. The CDR3 spells CASSFLKDKHATYGYTF. In nucleotides, the CDR3 is TGTGCCAGCAGCTTCCTCAAGGACAAGCACGCTACCTATGGCTACACCTTC.

The sample holds a few counts of this clone. The gene calls are TRBV5-5 and TRBJ1-4; D is unresolved. The CDR3 sequence is 15 residues long. Germline V lookup: CDR1 SGHKS, CDR2 YYEKEE (reference sequence). The V gene lost 4 bases and the J gene lost 7 bases, with 17 bases spanning the gap. The CDR3 loop is CASSTTPGSTEKLFF. The CDR3 nucleotides are TGTGCCAGCAGCACAACGCCGGGTTCCACTGAAAAACTGTTTTTT.

This clone turned up a few times. The gene calls are TRBV4-3 and TRBJ1-2, with TRBD1 matching 8 bases. CDR1 LGHNA and CDR2 YSLEER come from the germline V gene. With V trimmed by 3 bases and J by 6 bases, 9 bases remained unmatched. This CDR3 region has 15 residues. CDR3 sequence (DNA): TGCGCCAGCAGCCACCTCGGACAGGGAGGAGATGGCTACACCTTC. It is translated as CASSHLGQGGDGYTF.

The chain is built from TRBV10-1 and TRBJ2-3, with a tentative D call TRBD2 (5 bases). V was shortened by 8 bases and J by 3 bases, with 6 bases between the two germline ends. This CDR3 comprises 11 residues. Germline lookup yields CDR1 WNHNN and CDR2 SYGVQD (reference sequence). In nucleotides, the CDR3 is TGCGCCAGCGGCGGGACAGATACGCAGTATTTT. This translates into CASGGTDTQYF.

This rearrangement joins TRBV2 to TRBJ1-2; no clear D gene. CDR1 and CDR2 (germline): SNHLY, FYNNEI. V lost 0 bases and J lost 4, with 6 bases in between. The length of the CDR3 is 13 residues. CDR3: CASSEAATYGYTF. CDR3 bases: TGTGCCAGCAGTGAAGCGGCAACCTATGGCTACACCTTC.

The V call is TRBV18, the J call TRBJ2-7; D is possibly TRBD1 (6 bases). Trimming cost V 2 bases and J 6 bases, with 14 bases left between them. CDR1 is KGHSH, CDR2 LQKENI, per germline. The length of the CDR3 is 14 residues. CDR3: CASSPSEGVGEQYF. In DNA, the CDR3 is TGTGCCAGCTCACCAAGTGAGGGGGTGGGCGAGCAGTACTTC.